These T cell receptor beta chains were read from a single sample in a study of blood T cell repertoires in COVID-19. Some clones are missing from TCRdb's copy, which holds only in-frame ones; the method was immunoSEQ multiplex PCR. The sample carries 100,000 to 150,000 clones, more than 70% recorded once. The specimen was peripheral blood. The source of these receptors is a man aged 45 to 65 with acute or convalescent COVID-19. The conserved cysteine and the conserved F or W are not part of the CDR3 here. Fields, in order: V gene, J gene, CDR3 protein.

>TRBV5-8|TRBJ1-2
ASSLRTGYNYGYT
>TRBV5-1|TRBJ1-2
ASSLEQGVYGYT
>TRBV7-8|TRBJ1-2
ASSLASPGQGANYGYT
>TRBV5-4|TRBJ1-1
ASSYERDAEAF
>TRBV7-2|TRBJ1-3
ASSPRRDRGQSSGNTIY
>TRBV5-1|TRBJ2-7
ASRFRSRGDEQY
>TRBV5-1|TRBJ2-3
ASSTGTSSTDTQY
>TRBV5-6|TRBJ1-1
ASSFTGANTEAF
>TRBV29-1|TRBJ2-7
SVRLAGEVEQY
>TRBV28|TRBJ1-5
ASSPGQSVPQH
>TRBV29-1|TRBJ1-1
SVRQDLNTEAF
>TRBV9|TRBJ1-1
ASSVAPTGGTEAF
>TRBV27|TRBJ2-2
ASSLKPGQSANTGELF
>TRBV19|TRBJ2-3
ASSGRDRGPDTQY
>TRBV20-1|TRBJ1-1
SASLSGQGKAEAF
>TRBV5-6|TRBJ1-4
ASSYEGANEKLF
>TRBV7-8|TRBJ1-1
ASSIQGNTEAF
>TRBV5-4|TRBJ2-4
ASSSSQEGNIQY
>TRBV6-1|TRBJ1-4
ASSGRGGAIREKLF
>TRBV3-1/TRBV3-2|TRBJ2-5
ASSQRTDQETQY
>TRBV18|TRBJ2-7
ASSQGQGTYEQY
>TRBV5-1|TRBJ2-7
ASSVAGSLEQY
>TRBV6-5|TRBJ2-7
ASRGGFIFEQY
>TRBV3-1/TRBV3-2|TRBJ2-7
ASSQVGRAGQY
>TRBV7-9|TRBJ2-7
ASSLAWTSGSNTYEQY
>TRBV19|TRBJ2-1
ASSWTSGKGNEQF
>TRBV5-4|TRBJ1-4
ASSFRDRDEKLF
>TRBV5-1|TRBJ2-5
ASSSGGGQGWETQY
>TRBV10-3|TRBJ1-2
AISDQGGVNYGYT
>TRBV9|TRBJ1-2
ASSVGHRGSLYGYT
>TRBV30|TRBJ1-4
AWSVNRRGVGKLF
>TRBV12-5|TRBJ2-5
ASAESRQGVETQY
>TRBV9|TRBJ1-4
ASSTGPEEKLF
>TRBV4-2|TRBJ1-2
ASSQDNRGGRSGYT
>TRBV28|TRBJ2-7
ASIEAGGTYEQY
>TRBV4-1|TRBJ1-1
ASSQERPTDEAF
>TRBV5-4|TRBJ2-2
ASSERSLNTGELF
>TRBV9|TRBJ2-5
ASTRLAGVRETQY
>TRBV6-6|TRBJ1-2
ASSSVEEVYGYT
>TRBV11-2|TRBJ1-5
ASSLTENQPQH
>TRBV5-6|TRBJ1-2
ASSSDRGLNGYT
>TRBV7-8|TRBJ2-2
ASSLWGGRTGELF
>TRBV6-5|TRBJ2-3
ASSPLAGTDTQY
>TRBV5-1|TRBJ2-1
ASSFLDSQSYNEQF
>TRBV6-6|TRBJ1-1
ASFKNTEAF
>TRBV6-5|TRBJ1-2
ASSYGGGGYGYT
>TRBV19|TRBJ1-2
ASSIPAGGHYGYT
>TRBV28|TRBJ1-2
ASSQHQGNYGYT
>TRBV19|TRBJ1-2
ASSTRTGRSYGYT
>TRBV29-1|TRBJ2-1
SVEDVLAGTTIIYNEQF
>TRBV23-1|TRBJ1-1
ASSQSIRGREDTEAF